The T cell receptor (beta chain) described here comes from a study of blood T cell repertoires in COVID-19. Study summary: In each case, the material was cDNA or gDNA derived from T cells, B-cell-depleted T cells, or PBMCs.

Germline CDR1 reads SGHTA; CDR2 reads FQGNSA. The CDR3 covers 16 residues. J was trimmed by 0 bases and V by 5 bases; bases with no gene match: 8. Sequenced by immunoSEQ multiplex PCR; TCRdb stores in-frame clones only, minus some. The sample gives about 180,000 clones, approximately 78% of which show up once; 12% is in the top ten. Patients at the Seattle site were enrolled during active infection and followed longitudinally. The receptor was derived from a woman older than 75 with COVID-19, enrolled during active disease. Specimen: peripheral blood. This rearrangement joins TRBV7-2 to TRBJ2-3, with 7 positions matching TRBD2. Here the CDR3 DNA reads TGTGCCAGCAGCCCCCCGGGACTATCAAGCACAGATACGCAGTATTTT. This translates into CASSPPGLSSTDTQYF.